This T cell receptor beta chain was identified during a study of post-analysis software for immune sequencing data. Study details: The patients showed relapsing-remitting, secondary progressive and progressive-relapsing multiple sclerosis courses.

This clonotype came up once. The antigen remains unidentified. The study, taken as a whole, reports: When patients were compared with controls, about 5 TRBV segments were more frequent, TRBV5-6, TRBV5-1 and TRBV20-1 among them. Samples sharing a preparation batch grouped tightly together when assessed by F measure. Multiple sclerosis patients showed significantly lower normalized Chao1 diversity than controls did.

Between the trimmed V and J ends, which lost 6 bases and 2 bases, there was a span of 14 bases. Per germline, CDR1 SQVTM and CDR2 ANQGSEA. The CDR3 length is 14 residues. Unique-molecular-identifier-tagged TCR beta cDNA libraries were used. TCRdb itself ran the PCR reads through MiXCR, one entry per CDR3 protein. The sample shows about half a million distinct CDR3 sequences, over 35% of them seen only once. The V gene is TRBV29-1, the J gene TRBJ2-1, with D tentatively TRBD2 (6 bases). The sequencing input was blood. The clonotype comes from a girl aged 5-17 years with multiple sclerosis. In nucleotides, the CDR3 is TGCAGCGTCGCGGCGGGGAACGCCTACAATGAGCAGTTCTTC. Its translation: CSVAAGNAYNEQFF.